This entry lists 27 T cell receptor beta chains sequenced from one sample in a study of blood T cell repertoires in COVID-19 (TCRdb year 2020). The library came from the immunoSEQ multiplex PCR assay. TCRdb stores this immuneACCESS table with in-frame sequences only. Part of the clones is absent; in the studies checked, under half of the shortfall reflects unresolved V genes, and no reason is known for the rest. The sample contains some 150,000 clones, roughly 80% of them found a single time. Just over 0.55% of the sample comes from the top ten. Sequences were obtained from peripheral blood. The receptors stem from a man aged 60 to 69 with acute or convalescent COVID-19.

In DNA form, the CDR3 reads TGTGCCAGCAGTTCAGGACAGGGCGGTAATGAAAAACTGTTTTTT. Encoded protein: CASSSGQGGNEKLFF. The chain uses TRBV6-5 and TRBJ1-4, with 8 bases identical to TRBD1. V lost 4 bases and J lost 4; bases outside the gene matches: 5. Germline V gene lookup returns CDR1 MNHEY and CDR2 SVGAGI. This CDR3 has 15 residues.

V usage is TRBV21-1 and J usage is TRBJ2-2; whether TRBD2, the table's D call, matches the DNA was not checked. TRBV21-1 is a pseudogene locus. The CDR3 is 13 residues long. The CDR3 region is CASIGEATGELFF. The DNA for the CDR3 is TGTGCCAGCATCGGAGAGGCCACCGGGGAGCTGTTTTTT.

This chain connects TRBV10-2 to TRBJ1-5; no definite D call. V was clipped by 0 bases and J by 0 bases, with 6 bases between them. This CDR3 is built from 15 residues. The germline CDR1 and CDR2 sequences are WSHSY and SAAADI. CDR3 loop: CASSESSLSNQPQHF. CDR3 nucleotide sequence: TGCGCCAGCAGTGAGTCTAGCCTTAGCAATCAGCCCCAGCATTTT.

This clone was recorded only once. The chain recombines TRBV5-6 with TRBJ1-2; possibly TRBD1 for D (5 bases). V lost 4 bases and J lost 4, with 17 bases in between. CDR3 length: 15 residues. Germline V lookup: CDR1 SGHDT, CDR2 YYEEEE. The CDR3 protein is CASSQRLTVSYGYTF. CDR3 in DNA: TGTGCCAGCAGCCAACGACTGACAGTTTCCTATGGCTACACCTTC.

CDR3 DNA sequence: TGTGCCAGCAGTTACGGGACAGCAAACAATGAGCAGTTCTTC. Amino acids: CASSYGTANNEQFF. J is TRBJ2-1 and V is TRBV6-6, with 7 bases that match TRBD1. The trim removed 2 bases at V and 5 bases at J, leaving 3 bases unmatched. Germline V gives CDR1 MNHNY, CDR2 SVGAGI (reference sequence). The CDR3 sequence is 14 residues long.

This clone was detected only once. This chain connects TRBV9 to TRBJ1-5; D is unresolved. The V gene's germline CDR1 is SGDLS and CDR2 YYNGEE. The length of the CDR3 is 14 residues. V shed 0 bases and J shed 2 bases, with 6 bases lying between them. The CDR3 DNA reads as TGTGCCAGCAGCGTAGACTTCGGCAATCAGCCCCAGCATTTT. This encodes CASSVDFGNQPQHF.

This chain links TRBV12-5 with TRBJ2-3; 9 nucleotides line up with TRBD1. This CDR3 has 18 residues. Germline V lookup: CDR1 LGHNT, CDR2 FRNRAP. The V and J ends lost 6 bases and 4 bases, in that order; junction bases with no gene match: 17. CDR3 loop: CASGLTGGAESRADTQYF. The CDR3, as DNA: TGTGCTAGTGGCCTTACAGGGGGCGCGGAATCAAGGGCAGATACGCAGTATTTT.

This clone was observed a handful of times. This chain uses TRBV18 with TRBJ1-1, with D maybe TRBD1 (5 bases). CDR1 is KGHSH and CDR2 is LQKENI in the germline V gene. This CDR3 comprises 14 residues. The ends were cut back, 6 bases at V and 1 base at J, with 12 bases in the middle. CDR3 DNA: TGTGCCAGCTCGTCGACAGTATCGAACACTGAAGCTTTCTTT. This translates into CASSSTVSNTEAFF. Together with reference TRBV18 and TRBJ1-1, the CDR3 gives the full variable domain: NAGVMQNPRHLVRRRGQEARLRCSPMKGHSHVYWYRQLPEEGLKFMVYLQKENIIDESGMPKERFSAEFPKEGPSILRIQQVVRGDSAAYFCASSSTVSNTEAFFGQGTRLTVV.

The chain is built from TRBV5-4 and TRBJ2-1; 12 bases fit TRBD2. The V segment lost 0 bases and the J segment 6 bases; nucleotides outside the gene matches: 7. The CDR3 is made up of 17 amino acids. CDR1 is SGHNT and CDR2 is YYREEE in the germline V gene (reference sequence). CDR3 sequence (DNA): TGTGCCAGCAGCTTGGGGCCTAGCGGGAGGGCCCTCAATGAGCAGTTCTTC. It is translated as CASSLGPSGRALNEQFF.

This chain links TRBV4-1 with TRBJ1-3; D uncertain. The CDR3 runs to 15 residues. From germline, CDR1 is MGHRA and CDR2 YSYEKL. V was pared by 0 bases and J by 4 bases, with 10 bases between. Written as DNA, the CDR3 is TGCGCCAGCAGCCAAGATCCGGCAGCGGGAAACACCATATATTTT. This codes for CASSQDPAAGNTIYF.

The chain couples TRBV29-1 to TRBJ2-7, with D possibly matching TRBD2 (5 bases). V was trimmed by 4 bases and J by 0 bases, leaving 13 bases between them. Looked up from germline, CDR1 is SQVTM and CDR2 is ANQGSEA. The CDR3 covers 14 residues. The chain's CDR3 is CSVGGGGPSYEQYF. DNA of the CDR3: TGCAGCGTTGGAGGAGGCGGCCCCTCCTACGAGCAGTACTTC.

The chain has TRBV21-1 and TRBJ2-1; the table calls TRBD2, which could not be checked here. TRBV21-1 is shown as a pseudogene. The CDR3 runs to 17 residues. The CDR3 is CASSKQFKEETCNEQFF. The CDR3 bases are TGTGCCAGCAGCAAGCAGTTCAAGGAGGAAACATGCAATGAGCAGTTCTTC.

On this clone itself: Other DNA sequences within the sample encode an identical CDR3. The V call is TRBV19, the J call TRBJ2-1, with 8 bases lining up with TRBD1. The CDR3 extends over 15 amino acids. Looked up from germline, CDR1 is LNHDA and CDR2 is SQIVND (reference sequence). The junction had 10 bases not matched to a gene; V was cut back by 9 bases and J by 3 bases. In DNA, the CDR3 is TGTGCCAGCCGCTCTCAGGGGGCTGGCTACAATGAGCAGTTCTTC. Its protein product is CASRSQGAGYNEQFF.

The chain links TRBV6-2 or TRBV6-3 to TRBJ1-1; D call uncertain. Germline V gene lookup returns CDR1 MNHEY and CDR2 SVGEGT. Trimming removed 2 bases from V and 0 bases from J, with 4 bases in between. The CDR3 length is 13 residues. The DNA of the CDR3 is TGTGCCAGCAGTTACCAGATGAACACTGAAGCTTTCTTT. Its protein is CASSYQMNTEAFF.

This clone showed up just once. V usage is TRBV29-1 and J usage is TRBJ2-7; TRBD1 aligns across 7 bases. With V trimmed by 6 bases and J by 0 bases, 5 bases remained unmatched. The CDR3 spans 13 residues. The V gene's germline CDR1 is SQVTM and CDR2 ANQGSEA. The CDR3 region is CSVADRPSYEQYF. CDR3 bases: TGCAGCGTGGCGGACAGGCCCTCCTACGAGCAGTACTTC.

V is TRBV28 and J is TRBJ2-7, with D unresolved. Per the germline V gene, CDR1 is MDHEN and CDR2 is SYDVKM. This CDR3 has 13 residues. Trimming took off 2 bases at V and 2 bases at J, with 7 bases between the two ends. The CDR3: CASSLPLPYEQYF. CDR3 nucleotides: TGTGCCAGCAGTTTACCACTTCCCTACGAGCAGTACTTC.

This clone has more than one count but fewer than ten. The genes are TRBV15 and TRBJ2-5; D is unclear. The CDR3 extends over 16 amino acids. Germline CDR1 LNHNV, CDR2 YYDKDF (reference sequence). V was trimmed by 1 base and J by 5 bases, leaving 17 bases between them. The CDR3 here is CATSRALVSSGETQYF. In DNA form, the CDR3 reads TGTGCCACCAGCAGAGCCTTGGTCAGTTCAGGCGAGACCCAGTACTTC.

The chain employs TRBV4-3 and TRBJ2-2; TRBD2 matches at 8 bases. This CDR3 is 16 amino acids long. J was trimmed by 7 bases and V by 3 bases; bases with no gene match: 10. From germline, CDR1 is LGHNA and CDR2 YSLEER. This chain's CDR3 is CASSHGPGGASGELFF. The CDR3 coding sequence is TGCGCCAGCAGCCATGGACCCGGGGGGGCCAGCGGGGAGCTGTTTTTT.

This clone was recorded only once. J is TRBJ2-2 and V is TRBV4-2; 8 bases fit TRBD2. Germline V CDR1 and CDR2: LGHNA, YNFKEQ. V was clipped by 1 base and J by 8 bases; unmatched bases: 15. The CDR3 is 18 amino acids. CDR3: CASSQGEPSGPQMGELFF. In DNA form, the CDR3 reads TGTGCCAGCAGCCAAGGCGAGCCTAGCGGGCCCCAAATGGGGGAGCTGTTTTTT.

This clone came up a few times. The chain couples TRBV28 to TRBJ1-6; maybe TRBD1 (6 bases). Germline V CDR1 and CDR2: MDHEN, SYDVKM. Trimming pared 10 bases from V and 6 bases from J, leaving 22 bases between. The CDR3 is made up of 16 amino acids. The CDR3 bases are TGTGCCACCGGGAGGGGGTTCGTCAACTTTAATTCACCCCTCCACTTT. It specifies CATGRGFVNFNSPLHF.

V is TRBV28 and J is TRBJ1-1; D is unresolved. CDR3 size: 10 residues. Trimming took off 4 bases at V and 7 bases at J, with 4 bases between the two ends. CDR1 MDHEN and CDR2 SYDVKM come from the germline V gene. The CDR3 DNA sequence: TGTGCCAGCAGTTACATTGAAGCTTTCTTT. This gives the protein CASSYIEAFF.

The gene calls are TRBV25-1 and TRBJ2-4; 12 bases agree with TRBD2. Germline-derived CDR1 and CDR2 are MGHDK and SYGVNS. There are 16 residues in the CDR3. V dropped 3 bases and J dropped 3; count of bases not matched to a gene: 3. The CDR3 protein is CASSDLAGGLKNIQYF. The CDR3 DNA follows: TGTGCCAGCAGTGACCTAGCGGGGGGGCTCAAAAACATTCAGTACTTC.

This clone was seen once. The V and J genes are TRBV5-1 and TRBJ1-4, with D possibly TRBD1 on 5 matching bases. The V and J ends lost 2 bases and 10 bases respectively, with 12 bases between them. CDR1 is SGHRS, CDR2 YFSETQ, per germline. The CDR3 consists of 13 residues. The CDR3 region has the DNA TGCGCCAGCAGCTTACGGGGGGAGGGAAAACTGTTTTTT. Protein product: CASSLRGEGKLFF.

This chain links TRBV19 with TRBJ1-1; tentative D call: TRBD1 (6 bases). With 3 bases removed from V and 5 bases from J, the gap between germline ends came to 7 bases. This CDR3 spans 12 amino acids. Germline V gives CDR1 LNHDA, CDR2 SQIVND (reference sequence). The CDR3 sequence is CASSMRGTEAFF. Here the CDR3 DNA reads TGTGCCAGTAGTATGAGGGGGACTGAAGCTTTCTTT.

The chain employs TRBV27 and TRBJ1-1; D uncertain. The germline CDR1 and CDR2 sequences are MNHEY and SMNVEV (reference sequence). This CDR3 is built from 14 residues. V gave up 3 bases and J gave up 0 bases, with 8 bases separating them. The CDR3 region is CASSFRYMNTEAFF. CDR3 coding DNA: TGTGCCAGCAGTTTCAGGTATATGAACACTGAAGCTTTCTTT.

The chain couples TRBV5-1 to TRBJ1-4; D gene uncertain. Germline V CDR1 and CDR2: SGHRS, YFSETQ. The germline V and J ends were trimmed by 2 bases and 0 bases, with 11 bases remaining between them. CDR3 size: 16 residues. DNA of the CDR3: TGCGCCAGCAGCTTACAGTCAGCAACAACTAATGAAAAACTGTTTTTT. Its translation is CASSLQSATTNEKLFF.

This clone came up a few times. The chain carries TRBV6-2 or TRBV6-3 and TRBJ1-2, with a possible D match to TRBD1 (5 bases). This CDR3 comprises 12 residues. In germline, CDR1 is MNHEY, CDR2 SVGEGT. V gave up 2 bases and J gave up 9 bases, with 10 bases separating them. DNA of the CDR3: TGTGCCAGCAGTTACCTGCAGGGCAGCTACACCTTC. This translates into CASSYLQGSYTF.